These 27 T cell receptor beta chains were sequenced from one sample in a study of T-cell reconstitution after alpha-beta-depleted transplantation in children. Library preparation (for TCRbeta) was performed with unique molecular identifiers. TCRdb called the PCR reads again in MiXCR, with one record for every CDR3 protein. Among about 590,000 distinct CDR3 sequences listed, around 13% were seen once. The source material was PBMCs, mostly from graft donor cells, sampled 360 days after TCRalphabeta/CD19-depleted stem cell transplant. The receptors come from a male patient aged 5 to 17 who had a stem cell transplant for acute myeloid leukemia, so the T cells may come from the graft donor.

This rearrangement joins TRBV11-2 to TRBJ2-1; the D gene is possibly TRBD2 (5 bases). Trimming stripped 2 bases from V and 8 bases from J, with 19 bases between. Germline lookup yields CDR1 SGHAT and CDR2 FQNNGV. The CDR3 is 16 residues long. In nucleotides, the CDR3 is TGTGCCAGCAGCTTAATCCCATTAGCGTCTCTGCATGAGCAGTTCTTC. Amino acid sequence: CASSLIPLASLHEQFF.

This clonotype was observed at least ten times. The chain joins TRBV11-2 to TRBJ2-7; D is possibly TRBD2 (6 bases). CDR1 is SGHAT, CDR2 FQNNGV, per germline. The CDR3 runs 14 residues. Between the trimmed V and J ends, which lost 3 bases and 0 bases, there was a span of 9 bases. This CDR3 reads CASSFSGVSYEQYV. The DNA for the CDR3 is TGTGCCAGCAGCTTTAGCGGAGTCTCCTACGAGCAGTACGTC.

The genes are TRBV4-2 and TRBJ2-5; 10 bases match TRBD2. Germline V lookup: CDR1 LGHNA, CDR2 YNFKEQ. The CDR3 consists of 16 residues. V shed 0 bases, J shed 5 bases, and the junction held 6 bases outside the gene matches. The CDR3 DNA follows: TGTGCCAGCAGCCAAGAGGATCTAGCGGGAGTGGAGACCCAGTACTTC. Amino acids: CASSQEDLAGVETQYF.

V and J are TRBV27 and TRBJ2-3, with a possible D match to TRBD2 (5 bases). Germline V gives CDR1 MNHEY, CDR2 SMNVEV (reference sequence). The CDR3 spans 15 residues. Trimming stripped 3 bases from V and 3 bases from J, with 13 bases between. DNA for the CDR3: TGTGCCAGCAGTTTTGAGGGATTTGATACAGATACGCAGTATTTT. Translated, it gives CASSFEGFDTDTQYF.

There are many counts of this clonotype. V usage is TRBV11-3 and J usage is TRBJ2-1; 14 bases agree with TRBD2. Germline values: CDR1 SGHNT, CDR2 YENEEA. V lost 4 bases and J lost 8; bases outside the gene matches: 4. This CDR3 region has 15 residues. The CDR3 reads CASSSGTSGRYEQFF. The CDR3 DNA is TGTGCCAGCAGCTCAGGGACTAGCGGGAGATATGAGCAGTTCTTC.

This clonotype was observed a handful of times. The V and J genes are TRBV20-1 and TRBJ2-3; tentatively, D is TRBD2 (6 bases). The germline gives CDR1 DFQATT, CDR2 SNEGSKA (reference sequence). The CDR3 is 15 amino acids. V was pared by 6 bases and J by 12 bases, with 28 bases between. The DNA for the CDR3 is TGCAGTGCCCCGAGCGGTAGCGGTGCACAGATACCACAGTATTTT. It translates to CSAPSGSGAQIPQYF.

This clonotype was counted a single time. One base away lies a much larger clone, so this may be a sequencing read error. This chain connects TRBV29-1 to TRBJ1-1, with D perhaps TRBD1 (5 bases). The V and J ends lost 1 base and 3 bases respectively, with 12 bases between them. Germline CDR1 and CDR2: SQVTM and ANQGSEA. The CDR3 runs 14 residues. CDR3 amino acids: CSVEVGQGDTEAFF. The CDR3 DNA sequence: TGCAGCGTTGAAGTTGGGCAGGGAGACACTGAAGCTTTCTTT.

This clonotype has more than one count but fewer than ten. The rearrangement uses TRBV29-1 and TRBJ2-1; the D gene could be TRBD1 or TRBD2 (5 bases each). The germline gives CDR1 SQVTM, CDR2 ANQGSEA. The V end was cut by 0 bases, the J end by 3 bases, with 18 bases between. The CDR3 is 17 amino acids. The CDR3 nucleotides read TGCAGCGTTGAAGATACCCCGGGACGCAACCTCTACAATGAGCAGTTCTTC. This translates into CSVEDTPGRNLYNEQFF.

This chain uses TRBV7-3 with TRBJ2-7, with D possibly TRBD2 on 7 matching bases. Germline CDR1 is SGHTA and CDR2 is FQGTGA. This CDR3 has 15 residues. With 6 bases removed from V and 1 base from J, the gap between germline ends came to 16 bases. The DNA of the CDR3 is TGTGCCAGCAGTAAAAGGGGGGGGACATCCTACGAGCAGTACTTC. This translates into CASSKRGGTSYEQYF.

This clonotype was found a few times. The genes are TRBV24-1 and TRBJ2-7; 11 nucleotides align to TRBD1. Looked up from germline, CDR1 is KGHDR and CDR2 is SFDVKD. Trimming at V came to 4 bases and at J to 5 bases, leaving 9 bases not matched to a gene. This CDR3 has 16 residues. Written as DNA, the CDR3 is TGTGCCACCAGTGACCCCGGGACAGGGGGAGGGAACGAGCAGTACTTC. This encodes CATSDPGTGGGNEQYF.

At least ten counts were recorded for this clonotype. CDR3 in DNA: TGTGCCACCAGCAGAGATTTCCCCAGGTCTTGGGACGAGCAGTACTTC. Translating gives CATSRDFPRSWDEQYF. The genes are TRBV15 and TRBJ2-7; D is undetermined. CDR3 length equals 16 residues. V lost 0 bases to trimming and J lost 5 bases, with 17 bases between them. Germline V CDR1 and CDR2: LNHNV, YYDKDF (reference sequence).

In its sample, this clonotype was seen a few times. The rearrangement joins TRBV5-1 to TRBJ2-7, with 13 bases fitting TRBD2. Trimming removed 0 bases from V and 5 bases from J; junction bases left unmatched: 5. Germline values: CDR1 SGHRS, CDR2 YFSETQ. This CDR3 has 16 residues. CDR3: CASSLGTSGRSNEQYF. The CDR3 DNA reads as TGCGCCAGCAGCTTGGGGACTAGCGGGAGAAGCAACGAGCAGTACTTC.

The chain links TRBV5-5 to TRBJ2-2; D unresolved. The germline gives CDR1 SGHKS, CDR2 YYEKEE (reference sequence). The CDR3 consists of 16 residues. Trimming cost V 4 bases and J 5 bases, with 18 bases left between them. The CDR3 DNA follows: TGTGCCAGCAGCGTTCCACCGACCCTCGGGACCGGGGAGCTGTTTTTT. Encoded protein: CASSVPPTLGTGELFF.

The gene calls are TRBV20-1 and TRBJ2-2; D tentatively fits TRBD1 or TRBD2 (5 bases each). There are 16 residues in the CDR3. Trimming removed 5 bases at V and 4 bases at J, with 20 bases between. Germline CDR1 reads DFQATT; CDR2 reads SNEGSKA (reference sequence). CDR3 residues: CSASKRLGPITGELFF. Here the CDR3 DNA reads TGCAGTGCTTCTAAAAGGTTGGGACCGATCACCGGGGAGCTGTTTTTT.

The table lists this clonotype with a few counts. V gene TRBV11-2 combines with J gene TRBJ2-7; D possibly corresponds to TRBD2 (5 bases). Germline loops: CDR1 SGHAT, CDR2 FQNNGV. This CDR3 is 12 amino acids long. Trimming took off 1 base at V and 9 bases at J, with 10 bases between the two ends. CDR3 nucleotides: TGTGCCAGCAGCTTAGGGGGAGCTGGGCAGTACTTC. Residues: CASSLGGAGQYF.

This clonotype was detected many times. The chain employs TRBV28 and TRBJ2-7, with D possibly being TRBD2 (5 bases). The CDR3 runs to 12 residues. Trimming took off 6 bases at V and 7 bases at J, with 13 bases between the two ends. From germline, CDR1 is MDHEN and CDR2 SYDVKM. CDR3 sequence reads: CASRSAGREQYF. CDR3 DNA: TGTGCCAGCAGGTCCGCTGGGAGAGAGCAGTACTTC.

The chain combines TRBV12-3 or TRBV12-4 with TRBJ2-1; D might be TRBD2 (6 bases). With 5 bases removed from V and 8 bases from J, the gap between germline ends came to 16 bases. This CDR3 comprises 14 residues. CDR3 nucleotides: TGTGCCAGCAGTCTTCCGGGACTCCTGGATGAGCAGTTCTTC. This translates into CASSLPGLLDEQFF.

The table lists this clonotype with a few counts. V gene TRBV25-1 combines with J gene TRBJ2-7, with D unresolved. Germline CDR1 is MGHDK and CDR2 is SYGVNS. Trimming stripped 3 bases from V and 2 bases from J, with 8 bases between. This CDR3 comprises 13 residues. CDR3 in amino acids: CASSDLGPYEQYF. The CDR3 bases are TGTGCCAGCAGTGATCTCGGACCCTACGAGCAGTACTTC.

This clonotype was seen only a few times. The genes are TRBV7-6 and TRBJ2-1; the match to TRBD2 covers 9 bases. This CDR3 contains 18 residues. With V trimmed by 4 bases and J by 0 bases, 10 bases remained unmatched. Germline V gene sequence: CDR1 SGHVS, CDR2 FNYEAQ. The CDR3 DNA reads TGTGCCAGCAGCTCCCGGGGTAGCGGGAGCTCCTCCTACAATGAGCAGTTCTTC. Protein sequence: CASSSRGSGSSSYNEQFF.

This clonotype was recorded at least ten times. The chain employs TRBV5-1 and TRBJ2-1; TRBD1 might be the D (5 bases). This CDR3 region has 17 residues. Germline V gives CDR1 SGHRS, CDR2 YFSETQ. V dropped 0 bases and J dropped 0 bases, with 13 bases sitting between them. The CDR3 region has the DNA TGCGCCAGCAGCTTGGGCCTTGGGGCTAGCTCCTACAATGAGCAGTTCTTC. This gives the protein CASSLGLGASSYNEQFF.

The chain links TRBV20-1 to TRBJ2-7; D may correspond to TRBD1 or TRBD2 (5 bases each). Looked up from germline, CDR1 is DFQATT and CDR2 is SNEGSKA (reference sequence). The ends were cut back, 4 bases at V and 7 bases at J, with 23 bases in the middle. This CDR3 is 15 amino acids long. The DNA of the CDR3 is TGCAGTGCTAAATTCCTAGGGGCCGGCTGGGGGGAGCAGTACTTC. Encoded protein: CSAKFLGAGWGEQYF.

The sample holds many counts of this clonotype. CDR3 loop: CASSGGTGASTDTQYF. The CDR3 nucleotides read TGTGCCAGCAGCGGCGGGACAGGGGCGAGCACAGATACGCAGTATTTT. The chain links TRBV5-4 to TRBJ2-3; the match to TRBD1 covers 10 bases. V lost 4 bases and J lost 0; bases outside the gene matches: 5. This CDR3 has 16 residues. Germline V gives CDR1 SGHNT, CDR2 YYREEE (reference sequence).

This clonotype was detected only a few times. This chain connects TRBV7-9 to TRBJ2-2, with TRBD2 matching 7 bases. The CDR3 sequence is 16 residues long. CDR1 and CDR2 (germline): SEHNR, FQNEAQ (reference sequence). The ends lost 2 bases at V and 5 bases at J; junction bases unmatched: 8. The CDR3 here is CASSLMRRERTGELFF. In DNA, the CDR3 is TGTGCCAGCAGCTTAATGAGGCGGGAGAGGACCGGGGAGCTGTTTTTT.

This clonotype has ten or more counts. CDR3 residues: CASSYGGYTEAFF. The CDR3 DNA is TGTGCCAGCAGTTACGGCGGATACACTGAAGCTTTCTTT. The V gene is TRBV6-2 or TRBV6-3, the J gene TRBJ1-1; D uncertain. The CDR3 is 13 amino acids. Germline V lookup: CDR1 MNHEY, CDR2 SVGEGT. The germline V and J ends were trimmed by 2 bases and 3 bases, with 7 bases remaining between them.

The CDR3 nucleotides are TGTGCCAGCAGCTTAATGGGGTACCAAGAGACCCAGTACTTC. This gives the protein CASSLMGYQETQYF. V usage is TRBV7-9 and J usage is TRBJ2-5, with no clear D. The CDR3 covers 14 residues. Looked up from germline, CDR1 is SEHNR and CDR2 is FQNEAQ (reference sequence). Trimming removed 2 bases at V and 0 bases at J, with 7 bases between.

This clonotype was observed at least ten times. The rearrangement uses TRBV7-9 and TRBJ1-6; 8 nucleotides line up with TRBD1. Looked up from germline, CDR1 is SEHNR and CDR2 is FQNEAQ (reference sequence). The CDR3 runs 14 residues. V shed 0 bases, J shed 14 bases, and the junction held 6 bases outside the gene matches. The CDR3 here is CASSLAAGQGSLHF. Written as DNA, the CDR3 is TGTGCCAGCAGCTTAGCGGCCGGACAGGGATCCCTCCACTTT.

The genes are TRBV9 and TRBJ2-7; D remains ambiguous. Looked up from germline, CDR1 is SGDLS and CDR2 is YYNGEE. CDR3 length: 12 amino acids. Between the trimmed V and J ends, which lost 2 bases and 5 bases, there was a span of 8 bases. CDR3 in amino acids: CASSVGHNEQYF. DNA of the CDR3: TGTGCCAGCAGCGTCGGCCACAACGAGCAGTACTTC. The whole variable domain, filled in from reference TRBV9 and TRBJ2-7, reads DSGVTQTPKHLITATGQRVTLRCSPRSGDLSVYWYQQSLDQGLQFLIQYYNGEERAKGNILERFSAQQFPDLHSELNLSSLELGDSALYFCASSVGHNEQYFGPGTRLTVT.